Listed below are T cell receptor beta chains from one sample, sequenced in a study of neoadjuvant nivolumab and ipilimumab in lung cancer. This table comes from immunoSEQ multiplex PCR, and its TCRdb copy is limited to in-frame clones, with some not included. The table shows 25,000 to 35,000 clones, with 90% occurring only once. Sequencing was performed on peripheral blood, taken after neoadjuvant nivolumab, alone or with ipilimumab, at or shortly before surgery. These receptors came from an adult with non-small cell lung cancer. CDR3s include the opening cysteine and the closing phenylalanine or tryptophan. The order of the fields is D gene, clone size, J gene, V gene, CDR3 DNA, CDR3 protein. A D gene is named only where the DNA matches it firmly. Size is stated for part of the rows, as once, few or many counts, or as a class when the clone is expanded.

D gene: .; clone size: .; J gene: TRBJ1-1; V gene: TRBV5-1; CDR3 DNA: TGCGCCAGCAGCTTGGTGGAAACTGAAGCTTTCTTT; CDR3 protein: CASSLVETEAFF
D gene: .; clone size: .; J gene: TRBJ1-2; V gene: TRBV5-1; CDR3 DNA: TGCGCCAGCAGCTTGGGGCTGGAAAGGGACTATGGCTACACCTTC; CDR3 protein: CASSLGLERDYGYTF
D gene: .; clone size: .; J gene: TRBJ1-4; V gene: TRBV10-3; CDR3 DNA: TGTGCCATTATGGCTGCAACTAATGAAAAACTGTTTTTT; CDR3 protein: CAIMAATNEKLFF
D gene: TRBD1; clone size: .; J gene: TRBJ2-7; V gene: TRBV10-3; CDR3 DNA: TGTGCCATCAGCTCCGGGACAGGGGTCTACGAGCAGTACTTC; CDR3 protein: CAISSGTGVYEQYF
D gene: .; clone size: once; J gene: TRBJ2-7; V gene: TRBV2; CDR3 DNA: TGTGCCAGCAGTGTAGACCTCTCCTACGAGCAGTACTTC; CDR3 protein: CASSVDLSYEQYF
D gene: TRBD1; clone size: once; J gene: TRBJ1-2; V gene: TRBV7-9; CDR3 DNA: TGTGCCAGCAGCTTAGGACCGGGGACAGGACCTAACTATGGCTACACCTTC; CDR3 protein: CASSLGPGTGPNYGYTF
D gene: TRBD1; clone size: .; J gene: TRBJ1-2; V gene: TRBV4-3; CDR3 DNA: TGCGCCAGCAGCCAAGAATGGCAGGGGGGCTATGGCTACACCTTC; CDR3 protein: CASSQEWQGGYGYTF
D gene: TRBD2; clone size: .; J gene: TRBJ2-7; V gene: TRBV28; CDR3 DNA: TGTGCCAGCAGTTCGGCGGGGGCCTACGAGCAGTACTTC; CDR3 protein: CASSSAGAYEQYF
D gene: .; clone size: .; J gene: TRBJ1-5; V gene: TRBV7-2; CDR3 DNA: TGTGCCAGCAGCTTAGAAGGTCAGCCCCAGCATTTT; CDR3 protein: CASSLEGQPQHF
D gene: .; clone size: once; J gene: TRBJ1-2; V gene: TRBV2; CDR3 DNA: TGTGCCAGAGCAGGACGCCTAGGGTATGGCTACACCTTC; CDR3 protein: CARAGRLGYGYTF
D gene: TRBD1; clone size: .; J gene: TRBJ1-1; V gene: TRBV29-1; CDR3 DNA: TGCAGCGTTGTCCAGGGGGCCAACACTGAAGCTTTCTTT; CDR3 protein: CSVVQGANTEAFF
D gene: .; clone size: .; J gene: TRBJ2-1; V gene: TRBV10-2; CDR3 DNA: TGCGCCAGCAAAATGTCGGGGGCCGATGAGCAGTTCTTC; CDR3 protein: CASKMSGADEQFF
D gene: TRBD1; clone size: .; J gene: TRBJ2-7; V gene: TRBV29-1; CDR3 DNA: TGCAGCGTTGCGGGACAGGGGTTGGACGAGCAGTACTTC; CDR3 protein: CSVAGQGLDEQYF
D gene: .; clone size: .; J gene: TRBJ2-1; V gene: TRBV5-1; CDR3 DNA: TGCGCCAGCAGCGCTACCGACACCGTATACAATGAGCAGTTCTTC; CDR3 protein: CASSATDTVYNEQFF
D gene: .; clone size: .; J gene: TRBJ2-2; V gene: TRBV11-3; CDR3 DNA: TGTGCCAGCAGCTACGCGTCGGGTCGCGGGGAGCTGTTTTTT; CDR3 protein: CASSYASGRGELFF
D gene: .; clone size: .; J gene: TRBJ2-1; V gene: TRBV4-3; CDR3 DNA: TGCGCCAGCAGCCAAGCTTTGCGGGCGCGCTCCTACAATGAGCAGTTCTTC; CDR3 protein: CASSQALRARSYNEQFF